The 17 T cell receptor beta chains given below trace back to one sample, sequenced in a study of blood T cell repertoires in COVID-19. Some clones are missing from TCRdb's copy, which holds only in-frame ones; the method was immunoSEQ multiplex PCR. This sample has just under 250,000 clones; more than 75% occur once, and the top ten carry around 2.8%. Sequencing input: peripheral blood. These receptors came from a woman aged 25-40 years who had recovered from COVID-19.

CDR3 amino acids: CAISKEKNEKLFF. Here the CDR3 DNA reads TGTGCCATCAGTAAGGAGAAGAATGAAAAACTGTTTTTT. This sequence joins TRBV10-3 and TRBJ1-4; D gene ambiguous. Germline loops: CDR1 ENHRY, CDR2 SYGVKD. The V end lost 5 bases, the J end lost 5 bases, and 9 bases lay between the germline ends. CDR3 length equals 13 residues.

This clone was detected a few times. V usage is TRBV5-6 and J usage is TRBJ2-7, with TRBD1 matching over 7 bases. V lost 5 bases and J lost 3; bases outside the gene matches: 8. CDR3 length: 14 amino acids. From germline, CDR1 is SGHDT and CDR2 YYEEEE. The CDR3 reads CASSPFDRVYEQYF. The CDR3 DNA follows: TGTGCCAGCAGTCCCTTCGACAGGGTCTACGAGCAGTACTTC.

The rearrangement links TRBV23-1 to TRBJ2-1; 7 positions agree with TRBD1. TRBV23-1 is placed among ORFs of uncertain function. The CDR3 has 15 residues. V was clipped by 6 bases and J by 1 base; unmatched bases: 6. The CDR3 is CASRPNRGSYNEQFF. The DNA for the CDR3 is TGCGCCAGCAGACCTAACAGGGGTTCCTACAATGAGCAGTTCTTC.

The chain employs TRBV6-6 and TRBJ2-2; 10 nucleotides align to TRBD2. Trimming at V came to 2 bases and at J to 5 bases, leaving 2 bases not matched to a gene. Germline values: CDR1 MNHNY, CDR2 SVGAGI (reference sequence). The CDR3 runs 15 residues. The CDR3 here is CASSYSGGATGELFF. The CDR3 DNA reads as TGTGCCAGCAGTTACAGCGGGGGGGCGACCGGGGAGCTGTTTTTT.

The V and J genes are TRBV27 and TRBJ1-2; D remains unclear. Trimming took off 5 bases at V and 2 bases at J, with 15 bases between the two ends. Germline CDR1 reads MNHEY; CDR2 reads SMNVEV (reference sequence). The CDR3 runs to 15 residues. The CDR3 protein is CASSPARVVNYGYTF. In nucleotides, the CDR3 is TGTGCCAGCAGTCCGGCGCGGGTCGTCAACTATGGCTACACCTTC.

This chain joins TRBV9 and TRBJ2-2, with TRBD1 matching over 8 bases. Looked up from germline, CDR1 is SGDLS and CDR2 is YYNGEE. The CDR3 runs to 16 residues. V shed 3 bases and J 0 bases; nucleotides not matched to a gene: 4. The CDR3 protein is CASSGRRGPNTGELFF. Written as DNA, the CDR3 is TGTGCCAGCAGCGGCCGCAGGGGGCCGAACACCGGGGAGCTGTTTTTT.

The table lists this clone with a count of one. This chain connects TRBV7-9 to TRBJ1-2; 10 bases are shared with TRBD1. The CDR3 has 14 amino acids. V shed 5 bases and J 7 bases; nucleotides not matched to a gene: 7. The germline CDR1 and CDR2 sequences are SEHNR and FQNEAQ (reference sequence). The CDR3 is CASSPGQGSLGYTF. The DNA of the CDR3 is TGTGCCAGCAGCCCGGGACAGGGGAGTCTTGGCTACACCTTC.

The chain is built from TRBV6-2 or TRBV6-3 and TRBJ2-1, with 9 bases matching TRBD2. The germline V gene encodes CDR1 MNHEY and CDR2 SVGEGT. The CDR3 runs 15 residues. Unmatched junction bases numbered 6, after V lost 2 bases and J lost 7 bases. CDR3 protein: CASSYGGGAVNEQFF. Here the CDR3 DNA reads TGTGCCAGCAGTTACGGCGGGGGGGCAGTGAATGAGCAGTTCTTC.

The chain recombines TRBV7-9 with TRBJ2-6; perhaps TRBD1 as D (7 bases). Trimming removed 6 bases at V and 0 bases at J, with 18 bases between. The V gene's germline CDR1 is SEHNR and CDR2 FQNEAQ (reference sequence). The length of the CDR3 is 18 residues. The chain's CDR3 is CASSQGGSRPSGANVLTF. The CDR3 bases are TGTGCCAGCAGTCAGGGGGGTTCACGTCCCTCTGGGGCCAACGTCCTGACTTTC. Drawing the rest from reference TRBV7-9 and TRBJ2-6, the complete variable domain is DTGVSQNPRHKITKRGQNVTFRCDPISEHNRLYWYRQTLGQGPEFLTYFQNEAQLEKSRLLSDRFSAERPKGSFSTLEIQRTEQGDSAMYLCASSQGGSRPSGANVLTFGAGSRLTVL.

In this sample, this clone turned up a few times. The CDR3 DNA reads as TGCGCCAGCAGCCCAGGAGGGGCCGGAGGGGCCAACGTCCTGACTTTC. Translated: CASSPGGAGGANVLTF. J is TRBJ2-6 and V is TRBV4-1, with D tentatively TRBD2 (6 bases). The CDR3 length is 16 residues. CDR1 and CDR2 from the germline V gene are MGHRA and YSYEKL. Trimming removed 4 bases from V and 4 bases from J, with 14 bases in between.

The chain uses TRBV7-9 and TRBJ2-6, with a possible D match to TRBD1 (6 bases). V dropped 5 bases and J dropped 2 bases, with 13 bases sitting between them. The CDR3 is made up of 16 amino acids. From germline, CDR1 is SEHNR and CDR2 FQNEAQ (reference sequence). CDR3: CASSLTWTAGANVLTF. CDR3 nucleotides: TGTGCCAGCAGCCTAACCTGGACAGCTGGGGCCAACGTCCTGACTTTC.

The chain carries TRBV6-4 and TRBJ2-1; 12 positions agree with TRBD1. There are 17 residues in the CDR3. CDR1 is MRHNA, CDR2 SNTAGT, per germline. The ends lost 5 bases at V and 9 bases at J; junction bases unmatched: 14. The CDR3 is CASSQHSGTGGLIEQFF. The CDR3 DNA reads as TGTGCCAGCAGTCAACACTCCGGGACAGGGGGCCTAATTGAGCAGTTCTTC.

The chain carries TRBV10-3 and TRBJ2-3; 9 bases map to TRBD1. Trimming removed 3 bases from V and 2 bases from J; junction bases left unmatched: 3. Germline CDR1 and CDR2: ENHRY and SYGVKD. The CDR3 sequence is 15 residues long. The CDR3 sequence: CAISETGGFTDTQYF. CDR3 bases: TGTGCCATCAGTGAAACAGGGGGCTTCACAGATACGCAGTATTTT.

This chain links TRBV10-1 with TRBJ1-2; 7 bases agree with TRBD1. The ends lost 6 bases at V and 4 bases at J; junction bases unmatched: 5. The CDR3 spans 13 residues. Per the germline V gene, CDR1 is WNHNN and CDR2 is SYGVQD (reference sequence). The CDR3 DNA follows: TGCGCCAGCAGCGCCGGGACAGCCTATGGCTACACCTTC. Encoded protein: CASSAGTAYGYTF.

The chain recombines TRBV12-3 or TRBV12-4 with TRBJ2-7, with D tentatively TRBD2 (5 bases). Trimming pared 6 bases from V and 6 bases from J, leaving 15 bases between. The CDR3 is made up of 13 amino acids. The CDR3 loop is CASSPYPEGEQYF. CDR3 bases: TGTGCCAGCAGCCCTTACCCCGAGGGCGAGCAGTACTTC.

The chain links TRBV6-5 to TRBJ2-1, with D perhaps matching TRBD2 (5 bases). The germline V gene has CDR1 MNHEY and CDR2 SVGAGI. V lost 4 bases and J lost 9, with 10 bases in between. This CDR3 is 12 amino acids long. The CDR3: CASSSIRGEQFF. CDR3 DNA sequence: TGTGCCAGCAGTTCAATCCGGGGTGAGCAGTTCTTC.

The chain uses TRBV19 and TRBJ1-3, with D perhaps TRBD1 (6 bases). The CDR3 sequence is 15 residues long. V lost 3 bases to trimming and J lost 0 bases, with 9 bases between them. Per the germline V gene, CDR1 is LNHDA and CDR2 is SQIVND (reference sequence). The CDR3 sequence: CASSMDSYSGNTIYF. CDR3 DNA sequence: TGTGCCAGTAGTATGGACAGTTACTCTGGAAACACCATATATTTT.